The clone carrying this T cell receptor (beta chain) was found a few times. TCRdb fed the 5' RACE reads into MiXCR, producing one record per CDR3 protein. The profile shows around 60,000 distinct CDR3 sequences, roughly 13% of them singletons. The CDR3 is made up of 15 amino acids. J gave up 4 bases and V 3 bases, and 7 bases lay outside the gene matches. The germline gives CDR1 LNHDA, CDR2 SQIVND (reference sequence). The data are from a study of early T cells in non-severe SARS-CoV-2 infection. The chain employs TRBV19 and TRBJ2-7; 9 bases are a match to TRBD2. The sequence came from an adult who was a healthcare worker with PCR-confirmed SARS-CoV-2 infection or an uninfected control (not recorded which). Sequencing input: whole blood. Here the CDR3 reads CASSIVGGRAYEQYF. The CDR3 DNA follows: TGTGCCAGTAGTATTGTTGGCGGGAGGGCTTACGAGCAGTACTTC. The full variable domain, rest sourced from reference TRBV19 and TRBJ2-7, is DGGITQSPKYLFRKEGQNVTLSCEQNLNHDAMYWYRQDPGQGLRLIYYSQIVNDFQKGDIAEGYSVSREKKESFPLTVTSAQKNPTAFYLCASSIVGGRAYEQYFGPGTRLTVT.